This T cell receptor beta chain was recovered during a study of shared clonotypes between healthy human individuals. CDR1 is MNHNY, CDR2 SVGAGI, per germline (reference sequence). V was clipped by 2 bases and J by 5 bases; unmatched bases: 9. The CDR3 has 15 residues. This clone appeared a few times. CD4+ cells yielded CD45RA+ naive and CD45RA-negative memory subsets. The table came from immunoSEQ multiplex PCR; TCRdb's copy has only in-frame clones and leaves some out. The sample includes around 700,000 clones, more than 70% of them seen just once. This receptor was identified in a woman aged 25-40 years in good health. Sequenced: memory CD4+ T cells sorted from blood. Specified subset: CD45RA-negative fraction. The chain has TRBV6-6 and TRBJ2-7, with TRBD1 matching over 7 bases. The CDR3 DNA sequence: TGTGCCAGCAGTTACGCCGACAGGGAGAGTAACGAGCAGTACTTC. Residues: CASSYADRESNEQYF.